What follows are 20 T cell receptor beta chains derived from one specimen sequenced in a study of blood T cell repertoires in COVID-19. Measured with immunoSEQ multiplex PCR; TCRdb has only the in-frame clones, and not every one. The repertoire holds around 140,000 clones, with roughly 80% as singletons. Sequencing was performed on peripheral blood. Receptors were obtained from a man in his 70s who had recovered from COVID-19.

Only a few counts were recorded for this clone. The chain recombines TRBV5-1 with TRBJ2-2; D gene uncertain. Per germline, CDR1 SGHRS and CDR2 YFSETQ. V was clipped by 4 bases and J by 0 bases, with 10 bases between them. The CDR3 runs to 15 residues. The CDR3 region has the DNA TGCGCCAGCAGCCCCGTCCCGTCGAACACCGGGGAGCTGTTTTTT. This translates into CASSPVPSNTGELFF.

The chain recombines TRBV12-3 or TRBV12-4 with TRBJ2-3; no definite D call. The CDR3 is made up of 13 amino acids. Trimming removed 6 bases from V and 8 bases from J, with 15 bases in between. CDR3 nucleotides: TGTGCCAGCAGCCCTCAAATCCGGAGTACGCAGTATTTT. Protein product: CASSPQIRSTQYF.

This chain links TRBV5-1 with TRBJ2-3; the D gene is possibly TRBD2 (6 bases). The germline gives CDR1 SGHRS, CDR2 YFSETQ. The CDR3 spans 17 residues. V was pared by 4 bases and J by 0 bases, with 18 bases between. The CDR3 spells CASSPRTNPFSTDTQYF. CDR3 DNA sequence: TGCGCCAGCAGCCCCCGGACTAATCCTTTTAGCACAGATACGCAGTATTTT.

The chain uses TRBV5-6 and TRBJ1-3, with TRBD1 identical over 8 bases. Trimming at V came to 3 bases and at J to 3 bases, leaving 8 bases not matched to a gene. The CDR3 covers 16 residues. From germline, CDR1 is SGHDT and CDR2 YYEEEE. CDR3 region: CASSSPGQASGNTIYF. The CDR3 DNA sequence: TGTGCCAGCAGCTCCCCGGGACAGGCTAGTGGAAACACCATATATTTT.

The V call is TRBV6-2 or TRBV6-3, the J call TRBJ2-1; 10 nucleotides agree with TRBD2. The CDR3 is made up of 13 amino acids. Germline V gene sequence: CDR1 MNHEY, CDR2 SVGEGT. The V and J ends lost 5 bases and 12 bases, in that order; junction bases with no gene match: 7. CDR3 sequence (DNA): TGTGCCAGCAGTCTCCTAGCGGGAGTAGGGCAGTTCTTC. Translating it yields CASSLLAGVGQFF.

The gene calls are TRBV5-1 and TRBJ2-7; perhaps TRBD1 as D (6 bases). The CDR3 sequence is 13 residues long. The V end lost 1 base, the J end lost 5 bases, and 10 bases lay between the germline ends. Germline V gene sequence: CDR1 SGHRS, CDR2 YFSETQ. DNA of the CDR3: TGCGCCAGCAGCTTGACAGGGTTCGACGAGCAGTACTTC. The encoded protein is CASSLTGFDEQYF. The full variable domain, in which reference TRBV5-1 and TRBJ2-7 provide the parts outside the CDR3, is KAGVTQTPRYLIKTRGQQVTLSCSPISGHRSVSWYQQTPGQGLQFLFEYFSETQRNKGNFPGRFSGRQFSNSRSEMNVSTLELGDSALYLCASSLTGFDEQYFGPGTRLTVT.

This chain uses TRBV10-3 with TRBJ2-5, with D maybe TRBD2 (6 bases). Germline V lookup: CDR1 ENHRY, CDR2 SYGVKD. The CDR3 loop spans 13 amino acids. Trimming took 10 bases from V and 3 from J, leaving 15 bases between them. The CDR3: CATAGLSEETQYF. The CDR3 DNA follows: TGTGCCACTGCGGGGCTTTCAGAAGAGACCCAGTACTTC.

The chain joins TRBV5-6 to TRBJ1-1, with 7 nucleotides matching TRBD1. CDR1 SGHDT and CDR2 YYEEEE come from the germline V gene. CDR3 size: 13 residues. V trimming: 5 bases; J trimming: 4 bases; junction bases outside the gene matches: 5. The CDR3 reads CASRWTGSTEAFF. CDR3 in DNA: TGTGCCAGCAGATGGACAGGAAGCACTGAAGCTTTCTTT.

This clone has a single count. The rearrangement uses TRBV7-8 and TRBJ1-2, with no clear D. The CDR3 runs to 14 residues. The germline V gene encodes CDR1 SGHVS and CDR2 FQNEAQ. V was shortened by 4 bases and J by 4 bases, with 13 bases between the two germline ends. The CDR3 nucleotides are TGTGCCAGCAGCTATTCGATGGGAGGCTATGGCTACACCTTC. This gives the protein CASSYSMGGYGYTF.

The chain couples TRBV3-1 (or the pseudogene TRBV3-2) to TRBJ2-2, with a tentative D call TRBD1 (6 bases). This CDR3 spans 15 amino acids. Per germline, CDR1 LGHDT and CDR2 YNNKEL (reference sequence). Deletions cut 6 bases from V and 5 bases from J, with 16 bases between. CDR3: CASRKRDIRTGELFF. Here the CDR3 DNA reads TGTGCCAGCAGGAAAAGGGACATCCGAACCGGGGAGCTGTTTTTT.

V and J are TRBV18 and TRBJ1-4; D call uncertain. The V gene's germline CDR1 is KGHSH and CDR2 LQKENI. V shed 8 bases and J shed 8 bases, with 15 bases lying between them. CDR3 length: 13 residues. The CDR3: CASQNRTTEKLFF. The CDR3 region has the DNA TGTGCCAGCCAGAACCGAACCACCGAAAAACTGTTTTTT. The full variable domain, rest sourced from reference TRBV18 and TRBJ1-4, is NAGVMQNPRHLVRRRGQEARLRCSPMKGHSHVYWYRQLPEEGLKFMVYLQKENIIDESGMPKERFSAEFPKEGPSILRIQQVVRGDSAAYFCASQNRTTEKLFFGSGTQLSVL.

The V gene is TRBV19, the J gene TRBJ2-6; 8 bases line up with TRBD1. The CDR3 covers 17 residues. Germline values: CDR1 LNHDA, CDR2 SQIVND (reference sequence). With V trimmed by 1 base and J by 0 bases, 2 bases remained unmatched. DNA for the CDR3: TGTGCCAGTAGTATAGGGACAGGGATCTCTGGGGCCAACGTCCTGACTTTC. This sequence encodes CASSIGTGISGANVLTF. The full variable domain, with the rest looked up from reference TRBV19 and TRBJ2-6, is DGGITQSPKYLFRKEGQNVTLSCEQNLNHDAMYWYRQDPGQGLRLIYYSQIVNDFQKGDIAEGYSVSREKKESFPLTVTSAQKNPTAFYLCASSIGTGISGANVLTFGAGSRLTVL.

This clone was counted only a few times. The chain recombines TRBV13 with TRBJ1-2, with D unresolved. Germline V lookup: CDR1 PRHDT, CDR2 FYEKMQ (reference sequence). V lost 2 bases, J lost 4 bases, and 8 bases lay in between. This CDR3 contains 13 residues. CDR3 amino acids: CASSLMGGYGYTF. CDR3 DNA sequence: TGTGCCAGCAGCTTAATGGGAGGCTATGGCTACACCTTC.

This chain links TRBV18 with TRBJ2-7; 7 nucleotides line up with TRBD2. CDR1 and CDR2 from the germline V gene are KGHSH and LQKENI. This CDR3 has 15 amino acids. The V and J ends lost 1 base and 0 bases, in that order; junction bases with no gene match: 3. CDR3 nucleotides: TGTGCCAGCTCACCACTGCTAGCGGACTCCTACGAGCAGTACTTC. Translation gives CASSPLLADSYEQYF.

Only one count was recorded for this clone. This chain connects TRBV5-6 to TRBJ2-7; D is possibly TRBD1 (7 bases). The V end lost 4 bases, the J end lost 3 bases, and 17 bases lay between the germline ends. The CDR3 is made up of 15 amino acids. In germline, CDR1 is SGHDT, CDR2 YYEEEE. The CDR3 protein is CASSPGGTVNYEQYF. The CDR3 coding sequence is TGTGCCAGCAGCCCTGGGGGGACAGTCAACTACGAGCAGTACTTC.

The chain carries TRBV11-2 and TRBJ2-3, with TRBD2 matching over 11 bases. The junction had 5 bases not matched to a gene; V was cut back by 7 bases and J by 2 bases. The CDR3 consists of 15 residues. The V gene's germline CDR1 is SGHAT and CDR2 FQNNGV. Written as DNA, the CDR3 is TGTGCCAGCAACCGACTAGCGGGGATCACAGATACGCAGTATTTT. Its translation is CASNRLAGITDTQYF.

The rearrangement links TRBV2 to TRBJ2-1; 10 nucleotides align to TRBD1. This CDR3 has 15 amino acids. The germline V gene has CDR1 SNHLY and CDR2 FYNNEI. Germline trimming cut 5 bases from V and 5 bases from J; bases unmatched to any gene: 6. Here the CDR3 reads CASSREGTGDNEQFF. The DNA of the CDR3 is TGTGCCAGCAGTCGCGAAGGGACAGGGGACAATGAGCAGTTCTTC.

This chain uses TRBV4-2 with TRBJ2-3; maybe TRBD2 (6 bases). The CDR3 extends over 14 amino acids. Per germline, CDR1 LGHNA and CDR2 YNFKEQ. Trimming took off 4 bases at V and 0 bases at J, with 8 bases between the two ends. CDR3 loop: CASSPGASTDTQYF. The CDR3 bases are TGTGCCAGCAGCCCGGGAGCCAGCACAGATACGCAGTATTTT.

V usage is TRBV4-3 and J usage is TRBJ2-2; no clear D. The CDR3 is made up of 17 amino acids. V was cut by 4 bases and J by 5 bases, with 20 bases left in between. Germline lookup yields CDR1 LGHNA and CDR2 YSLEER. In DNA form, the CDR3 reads TGCGCCAGCAGCCCGAACCCCTTAGCCTCCTTTACCGGGGAGCTGTTTTTT. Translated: CASSPNPLASFTGELFF.

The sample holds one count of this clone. CDR3 nucleotide sequence: TGTGCCAGCAGCTTCCATACAGGGCCGACTAGCGGGAGGGAATACGAGCAGTACTTC. Amino acids: CASSFHTGPTSGREYEQYF. The gene calls are TRBV7-2 and TRBJ2-7, with TRBD2 matching 14 bases. The ends lost 3 bases at V and 4 bases at J; junction bases unmatched: 14. Per germline, CDR1 SGHTA and CDR2 FQGNSA. The CDR3 totals 19 residues.